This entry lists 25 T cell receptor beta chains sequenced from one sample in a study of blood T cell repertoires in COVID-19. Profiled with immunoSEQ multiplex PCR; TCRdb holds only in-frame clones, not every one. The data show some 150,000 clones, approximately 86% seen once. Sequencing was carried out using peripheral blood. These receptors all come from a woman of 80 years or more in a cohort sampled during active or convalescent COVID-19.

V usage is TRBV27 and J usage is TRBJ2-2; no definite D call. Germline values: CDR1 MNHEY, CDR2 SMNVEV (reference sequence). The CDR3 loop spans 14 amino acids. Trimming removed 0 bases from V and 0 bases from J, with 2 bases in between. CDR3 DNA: TGTGCCAGCAGTTTATCCTCGAACACCGGGGAGCTGTTTTTT. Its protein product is CASSLSSNTGELFF.

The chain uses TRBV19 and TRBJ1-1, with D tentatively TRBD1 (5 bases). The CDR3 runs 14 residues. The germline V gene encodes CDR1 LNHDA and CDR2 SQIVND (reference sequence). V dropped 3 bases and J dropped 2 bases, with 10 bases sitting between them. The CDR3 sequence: CASSIYGGNTEAFF. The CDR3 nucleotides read TGTGCCAGTAGTATTTACGGGGGAAACACTGAAGCTTTCTTT.

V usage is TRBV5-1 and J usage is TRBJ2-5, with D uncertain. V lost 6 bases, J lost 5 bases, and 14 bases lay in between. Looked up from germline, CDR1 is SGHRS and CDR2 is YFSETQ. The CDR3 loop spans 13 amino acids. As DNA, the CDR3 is TGCGCCAGCAACAGACCACCAAAGGAGACCCAGTACTTC. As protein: CASNRPPKETQYF.

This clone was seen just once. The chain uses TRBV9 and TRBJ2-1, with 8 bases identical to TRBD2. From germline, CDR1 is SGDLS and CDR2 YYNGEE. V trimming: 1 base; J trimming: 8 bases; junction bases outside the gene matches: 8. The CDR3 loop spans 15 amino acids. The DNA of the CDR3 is TGTGCCAGCAGCGTATTAGGACTAGCAGATGATGAGCAGTTCTTC. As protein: CASSVLGLADDEQFF.

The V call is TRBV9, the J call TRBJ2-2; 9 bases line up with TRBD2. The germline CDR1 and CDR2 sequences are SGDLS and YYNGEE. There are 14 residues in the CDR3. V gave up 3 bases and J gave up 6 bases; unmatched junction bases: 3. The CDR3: CASSAGTSPGELFF. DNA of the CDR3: TGTGCCAGCAGCGCCGGGACTAGCCCCGGGGAGCTGTTTTTT.

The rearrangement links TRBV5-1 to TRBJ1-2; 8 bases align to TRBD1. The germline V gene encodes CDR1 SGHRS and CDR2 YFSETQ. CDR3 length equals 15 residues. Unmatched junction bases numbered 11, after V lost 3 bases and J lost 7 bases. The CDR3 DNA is TGCGCCAGCAGCTCTAATTCAGGGGGCGATAGTGGCTACACCTTC. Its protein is CASSSNSGGDSGYTF.

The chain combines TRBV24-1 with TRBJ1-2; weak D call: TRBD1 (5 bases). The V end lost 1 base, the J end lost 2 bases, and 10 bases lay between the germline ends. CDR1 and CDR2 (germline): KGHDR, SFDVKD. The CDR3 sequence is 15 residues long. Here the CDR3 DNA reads TGTGCCACCAGTGATTTTCCCGGGGGAAACTATGGCTACACCTTC. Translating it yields CATSDFPGGNYGYTF.

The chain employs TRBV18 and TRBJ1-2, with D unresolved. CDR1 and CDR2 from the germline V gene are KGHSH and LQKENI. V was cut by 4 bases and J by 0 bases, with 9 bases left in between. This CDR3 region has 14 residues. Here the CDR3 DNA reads TGTGCCAGCTCACTCCCTCAGGCTAACTATGGCTACACCTTC. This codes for CASSLPQANYGYTF.

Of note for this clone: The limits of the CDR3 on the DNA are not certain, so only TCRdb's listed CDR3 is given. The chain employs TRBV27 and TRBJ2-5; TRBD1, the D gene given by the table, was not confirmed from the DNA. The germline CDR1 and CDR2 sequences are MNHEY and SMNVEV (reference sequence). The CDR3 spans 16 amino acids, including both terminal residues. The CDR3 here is CASTSGQGSWGETQYF.

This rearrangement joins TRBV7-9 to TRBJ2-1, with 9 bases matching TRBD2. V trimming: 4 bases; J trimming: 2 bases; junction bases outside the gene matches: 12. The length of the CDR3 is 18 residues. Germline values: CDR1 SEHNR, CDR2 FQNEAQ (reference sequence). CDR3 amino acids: CASSSQGGSGGTYNEQFF. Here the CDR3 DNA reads TGTGCCAGCAGCTCCCAGGGGGGTAGCGGGGGAACCTACAATGAGCAGTTCTTC.

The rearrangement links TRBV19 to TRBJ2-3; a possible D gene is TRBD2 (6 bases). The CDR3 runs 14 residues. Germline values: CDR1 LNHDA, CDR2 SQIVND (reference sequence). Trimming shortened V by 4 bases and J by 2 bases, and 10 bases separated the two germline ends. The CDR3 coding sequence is TGTGCCAGTAGTACCTTAGCGGCCACAGATACGCAGTATTTT. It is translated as CASSTLAATDTQYF.

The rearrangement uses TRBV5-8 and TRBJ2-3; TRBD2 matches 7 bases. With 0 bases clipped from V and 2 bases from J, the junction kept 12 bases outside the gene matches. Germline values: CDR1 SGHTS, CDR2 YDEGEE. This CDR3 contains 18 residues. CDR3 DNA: TGTGCCAGCAGCTTGGGAGGATCGCGGGGGAGTGTCACAGATACGCAGTATTTT. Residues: CASSLGGSRGSVTDTQYF.

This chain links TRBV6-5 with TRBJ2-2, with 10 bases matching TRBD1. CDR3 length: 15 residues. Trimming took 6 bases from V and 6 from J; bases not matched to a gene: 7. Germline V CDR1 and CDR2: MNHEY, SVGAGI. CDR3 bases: TGTGCCAGCAGCCGCGACAGGGGGCGATCCGGGGAGCTGTTTTTT. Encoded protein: CASSRDRGRSGELFF.

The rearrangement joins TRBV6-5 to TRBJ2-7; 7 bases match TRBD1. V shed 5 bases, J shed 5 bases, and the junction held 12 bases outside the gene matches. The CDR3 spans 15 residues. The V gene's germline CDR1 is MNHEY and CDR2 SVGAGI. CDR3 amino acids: CASSIKTGSNHEQYV. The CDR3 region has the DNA TGTGCCAGCAGTATTAAGACAGGGTCTAACCACGAGCAGTACGTC.

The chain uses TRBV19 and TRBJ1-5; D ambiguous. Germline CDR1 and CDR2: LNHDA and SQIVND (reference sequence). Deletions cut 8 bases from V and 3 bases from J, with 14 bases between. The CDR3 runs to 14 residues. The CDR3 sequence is CASRRSAYNQPQHF. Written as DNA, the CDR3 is TGTGCCAGTCGCAGGTCGGCATACAATCAGCCCCAGCATTTT.

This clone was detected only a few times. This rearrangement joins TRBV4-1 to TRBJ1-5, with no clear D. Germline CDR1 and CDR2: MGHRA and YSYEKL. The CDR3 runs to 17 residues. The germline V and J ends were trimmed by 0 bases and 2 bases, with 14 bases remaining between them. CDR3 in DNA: TGCGCCAGCAGCCAAGAAGTACGCGGGTCCGGCAATCAGCCCCAGCATTTT. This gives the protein CASSQEVRGSGNQPQHF.

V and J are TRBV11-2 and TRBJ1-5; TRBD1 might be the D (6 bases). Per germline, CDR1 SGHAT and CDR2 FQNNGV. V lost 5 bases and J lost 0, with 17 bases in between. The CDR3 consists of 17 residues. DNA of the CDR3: TGTGCCAGCAGCCCTACCAAGGGGGTTTATAGCAATCAGCCCCAGCATTTT. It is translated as CASSPTKGVYSNQPQHF.

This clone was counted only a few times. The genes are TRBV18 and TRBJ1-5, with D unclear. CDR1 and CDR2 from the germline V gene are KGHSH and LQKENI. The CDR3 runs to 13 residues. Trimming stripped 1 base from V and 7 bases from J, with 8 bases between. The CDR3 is CASSPLTRQPQHF. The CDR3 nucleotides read TGTGCCAGCTCACCACTCACCAGGCAGCCCCAGCATTTT.

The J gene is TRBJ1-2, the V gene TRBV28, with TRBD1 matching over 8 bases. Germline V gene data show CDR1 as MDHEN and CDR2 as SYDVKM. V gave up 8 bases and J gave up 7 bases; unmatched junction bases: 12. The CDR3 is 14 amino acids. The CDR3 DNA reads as TGTGCCAGCTTTCAAAACAGGGGGAGTAGTGGCTACACCTTC. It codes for CASFQNRGSSGYTF.

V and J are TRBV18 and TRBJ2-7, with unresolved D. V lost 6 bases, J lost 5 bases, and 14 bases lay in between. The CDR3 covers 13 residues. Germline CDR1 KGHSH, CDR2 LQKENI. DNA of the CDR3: TGTGCCAGCTCTACGCGGCAAGAAAACGAGCAGTACGTC. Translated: CASSTRQENEQYV.

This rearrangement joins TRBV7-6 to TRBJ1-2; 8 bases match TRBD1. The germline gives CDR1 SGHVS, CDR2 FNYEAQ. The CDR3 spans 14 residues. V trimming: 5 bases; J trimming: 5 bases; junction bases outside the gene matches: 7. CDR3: CASSQTGGKYGYTF. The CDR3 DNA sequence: TGTGCCAGCAGCCAAACAGGGGGAAAATATGGCTACACCTTC.

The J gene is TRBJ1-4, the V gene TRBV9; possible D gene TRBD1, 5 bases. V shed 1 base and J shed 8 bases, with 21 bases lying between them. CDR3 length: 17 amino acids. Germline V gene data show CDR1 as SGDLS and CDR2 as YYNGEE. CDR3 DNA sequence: TGTGCCAGCAGCGTATGGGGGGGACTGGAGGCGGAGGAAAAACTGTTTTTT. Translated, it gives CASSVWGGLEAEEKLFF.

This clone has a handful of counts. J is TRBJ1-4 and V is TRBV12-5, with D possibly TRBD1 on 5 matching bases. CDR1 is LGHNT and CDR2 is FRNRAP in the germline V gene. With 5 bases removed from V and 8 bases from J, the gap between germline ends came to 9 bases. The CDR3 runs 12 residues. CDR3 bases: TGTGCTAGTGGTGCCCGGACAGAAAAACTGTTTTTT. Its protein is CASGARTEKLFF.

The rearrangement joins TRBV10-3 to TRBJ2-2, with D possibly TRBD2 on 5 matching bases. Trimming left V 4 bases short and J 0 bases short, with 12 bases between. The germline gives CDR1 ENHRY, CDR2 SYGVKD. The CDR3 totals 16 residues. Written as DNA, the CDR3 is TGTGCCATCAGTGGCCCGGGGAGCGCGAACACCGGGGAGCTGTTTTTT. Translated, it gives CAISGPGSANTGELFF.

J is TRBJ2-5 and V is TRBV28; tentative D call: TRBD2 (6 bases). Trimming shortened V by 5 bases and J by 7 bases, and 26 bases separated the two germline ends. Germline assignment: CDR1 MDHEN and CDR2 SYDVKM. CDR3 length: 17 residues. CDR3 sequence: CASSPGLFYGLIRTQYF. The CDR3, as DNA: TGTGCCAGCAGTCCGGGACTTTTTTACGGTCTCATCAGGACCCAGTACTTC.